The sequence of this T cell receptor (beta chain) was determined in a study of radiotherapy plus CTLA-4 blockade in lung cancer. Regarding the study as a whole: Early blood T cell clone dynamics, with interferon-beta, were reported to best predict response.

This CDR3 is built from 13 residues. The V gene's germline CDR1 is LNHDA and CDR2 SQIVND (reference sequence). J was trimmed by 4 bases and V by 6 bases; bases with no gene match: 2. Here immunoSEQ multiplex PCR was the method, and the copy in TCRdb shows in-frame clones only, minus some. The sample records 30,000 to 50,000 clones, nearly 80% being singletons. This clone was detected only a few times. What it recognizes is unknown. The rearrangement joins TRBV19 to TRBJ2-7; 11 bases agree with TRBD2. The input for sequencing was peripheral blood, taken from a patient treated with radiotherapy plus ipilimumab. The source is a human donor with non-small cell lung cancer that progressed on radiotherapy plus ipilimumab. The DNA for the CDR3 is TGTGCCAGTAGCACTAGCGGGGGTTACGAGCAGTACTTC. Its protein is CASSTSGGYEQYF.